The rows below give T cell receptor beta chains drawn from one sample of a study of OX40 agonist ivuxolimab in advanced cancers. Assay: immunoSEQ multiplex PCR; the TCRdb copy retains only in-frame clones and omits some. The data contain about 100,000 clones, around nine tenths of them seen just once; the ten biggest clones take up around 0.16%. The sequenced sample was CD4+ or CD8+ T cells sorted from blood, obtained in a trial of the OX40 agonist ivuxolimab. These receptors were obtained from an adult with an advanced solid tumor such as melanoma, head and neck, liver or kidney cancer. The CDR3 runs from the conserved cysteine through the conserved F or W. The order of the fields is CDR3 length, J gene, V gene, clone size, D gene, CDR3 DNA, CDR3 protein. The D gene is left open where the match is weak. Where a row states a size, it is once, few, many or the class of an expanded clone; other rows omit it.

cdr3_length: 16; j_call: TRBJ1-4; v_call: TRBV5-1; clone_size: -; d_call: TRBD1; cdr3_nt: TGCGCCAGCAGCTTGGGGGGGACTCGGACAGGGGCAAAACTGTTTTTT; cdr3_aa: CASSLGGTRTGAKLFF
cdr3_length: 15; j_call: TRBJ2-2; v_call: TRBV6-1; clone_size: -; d_call: TRBD1; cdr3_nt: TGTGCCAGCAACCGGGACAGGGTATTAGCCGGGGAGCTGTTTTTT; cdr3_aa: CASNRDRVLAGELFF
cdr3_length: 13; j_call: TRBJ2-5; v_call: TRBV6-6; clone_size: -; d_call: -; cdr3_nt: TGTGCCAGCAGGGGTAGCGGTAAAGAGACCCAGTACTTC; cdr3_aa: CASRGSGKETQYF
cdr3_length: 13; j_call: TRBJ2-1; v_call: TRBV6-1; clone_size: -; d_call: -; cdr3_nt: TGTGCCAGCAGTGAAGTGGTGGACAATGAGCAGTTCTTC; cdr3_aa: CASSEVVDNEQFF
cdr3_length: 13; j_call: TRBJ1-2; v_call: TRBV5-1; clone_size: -; d_call: TRBD1; cdr3_nt: TGCGCCAGCAGCTTCGGCCAGGGGGGAGGCTACACCTTC; cdr3_aa: CASSFGQGGGYTF
cdr3_length: 14; j_call: TRBJ1-6; v_call: TRBV5-1; clone_size: -; d_call: TRBD1; cdr3_nt: TGCGCCAGCAGCTTGGACAGGGGCCTCTCACCCCTCCACTTT; cdr3_aa: CASSLDRGLSPLHF
cdr3_length: 13; j_call: TRBJ2-7; v_call: TRBV2; clone_size: -; d_call: -; cdr3_nt: TGTGCCAGTTCCCGGGACGGACGATACGAGCAGTACTTC; cdr3_aa: CASSRDGRYEQYF
cdr3_length: 14; j_call: TRBJ2-2; v_call: TRBV19; clone_size: -; d_call: -; cdr3_nt: TGTGCCAGTAGTAGACGGGTCCCCACCGGGGAGCTGTTTTTT; cdr3_aa: CASSRRVPTGELFF
cdr3_length: 14; j_call: TRBJ1-6; v_call: TRBV6-1; clone_size: few; d_call: TRBD1; cdr3_nt: TGTGCCAGCTCCGAGACAGGGGAGGGATCACCCCTCCACTTT; cdr3_aa: CASSETGEGSPLHF
cdr3_length: 15; j_call: TRBJ1-5; v_call: TRBV2; clone_size: -; d_call: -; cdr3_nt: TGTGCCAGCAGTGGAGGAGCGGGAAGCAATCAGCCCCAGCATTTT; cdr3_aa: CASSGGAGSNQPQHF
cdr3_length: 17; j_call: TRBJ2-2; v_call: TRBV5-1; clone_size: -; d_call: TRBD1; cdr3_nt: TGCGCCAGCAGCTACCCTGACAGGGGGAGGGACACCGGGGAGCTGTTTTTT; cdr3_aa: CASSYPDRGRDTGELFF
cdr3_length: 14; j_call: TRBJ1-1; v_call: TRBV7-6; clone_size: -; d_call: TRBD1; cdr3_nt: TGTGCCAGCAGCTTAGAAGGGGGCATCACTGAAGCTTTCTTT; cdr3_aa: CASSLEGGITEAFF
cdr3_length: 13; j_call: TRBJ2-7; v_call: TRBV6-1; clone_size: -; d_call: -; cdr3_nt: TGTGCCAGCAGTGAGAGTCACCTTTACGAGCAGTACTTC; cdr3_aa: CASSESHLYEQYF
cdr3_length: 16; j_call: TRBJ1-3; v_call: TRBV4-1; clone_size: -; d_call: -; cdr3_nt: TGCGCCAGCAGCCCATCACTCAGGTCAACTGGAAACACCATATATTTT; cdr3_aa: CASSPSLRSTGNTIYF
cdr3_length: 12; j_call: TRBJ2-1; v_call: TRBV7-8; clone_size: -; d_call: -; cdr3_nt: TGTGCCAGCAGCCGGACGGGAGATGAGCAGTTCTTC; cdr3_aa: CASSRTGDEQFF
cdr3_length: 18; j_call: TRBJ2-3; v_call: TRBV5-1; clone_size: -; d_call: TRBD2; cdr3_nt: TGCGCCAGCAGTACCCGTTCTGGGACTAGCGTCCTCACAGATACGCAGTATTTT; cdr3_aa: CASSTRSGTSVLTDTQYF
cdr3_length: 15; j_call: TRBJ2-7; v_call: TRBV19; clone_size: -; d_call: TRBD2; cdr3_nt: TGTGCCAGTAGTGTTTATAGCGGGAGGGAGTACGAGCAGTACTTC; cdr3_aa: CASSVYSGREYEQYF
cdr3_length: 13; j_call: TRBJ1-1; v_call: TRBV4-1; clone_size: -; d_call: -; cdr3_nt: TGCGCCAGCAACCAGGTAGGAGTCACTGAAGCTTTCTTT; cdr3_aa: CASNQVGVTEAFF
cdr3_length: 12; j_call: TRBJ2-5; v_call: TRBV7-6; clone_size: -; d_call: -; cdr3_nt: TGTGCCAGCAGCCCGGAGGGCAAGACCCAGTACTTC; cdr3_aa: CASSPEGKTQYF
cdr3_length: 11; j_call: TRBJ1-1; v_call: TRBV16; clone_size: few; d_call: -; cdr3_nt: TGTGCCAGCAGCCAGGGAGGTCAAGCTTTCTTT; cdr3_aa: CASSQGGQAFF
cdr3_length: 12; j_call: TRBJ1-2; v_call: TRBV19; clone_size: -; d_call: -; cdr3_nt: TGTGCCAGTAGTACAAATACCTATGGCTACACCTTC; cdr3_aa: CASSTNTYGYTF
cdr3_length: 15; j_call: TRBJ2-7; v_call: TRBV19; clone_size: -; d_call: TRBD2; cdr3_nt: TGTGCCAGTAGTCCGATAGCGGGAGGAACCTACGAGCAGTACTTC; cdr3_aa: CASSPIAGGTYEQYF
cdr3_length: 14; j_call: TRBJ2-2; v_call: TRBV9; clone_size: -; d_call: TRBD1; cdr3_nt: TGTGCCAGCAGCGTTAGACAGGGGCACGGGGAGCTGTTTTTT; cdr3_aa: CASSVRQGHGELFF
cdr3_length: 13; j_call: TRBJ2-7; v_call: TRBV10-2; clone_size: few; d_call: TRBD1; cdr3_nt: TGCGCCAGTGAACAGGGGTTGGGGTACGAGCAGTACTTC; cdr3_aa: CASEQGLGYEQYF
cdr3_length: 15; j_call: TRBJ1-2; v_call: TRBV5-4; clone_size: -; d_call: -; cdr3_nt: TGTGCCAGCAGCCATACTTCCAGGACTAACTATGGCTACACCTTC; cdr3_aa: CASSHTSRTNYGYTF
cdr3_length: 13; j_call: TRBJ1-2; v_call: TRBV30; clone_size: -; d_call: -; cdr3_nt: TGTGCCTGCGACATCCGCACCGCCTATGGCTACACCTTC; cdr3_aa: CACDIRTAYGYTF
cdr3_length: 14; j_call: TRBJ1-1; v_call: TRBV30; clone_size: -; d_call: -; cdr3_nt: TGTGCCTGGAGTGTTCTGATCACGAAGACTGAAGCTTTCTTT; cdr3_aa: CAWSVLITKTEAFF
cdr3_length: 16; j_call: TRBJ2-1; v_call: TRBV11-2; clone_size: -; d_call: TRBD1; cdr3_nt: TGTGCCAGCAGCTTACAGGGACAGGGATATAGCAATGAGCAGTTCTTC; cdr3_aa: CASSLQGQGYSNEQFF